The 28 T cell receptor beta chains presented below share a single source sample, sequenced in a study of preoperative IRX-2 immunotherapy in early breast cancer. Here immunoSEQ multiplex PCR was the method, and the copy in TCRdb shows in-frame clones only, minus some. This table holds 30,000 or so clones, approximately 80% found once. This sample's treatment: preoperative locoregional IRX-2 cytokine immunotherapy. Collection of the sample occurred from a patient treated with IRX-2 immunotherapy. The receptors derive from a human donor with breast cancer.

This chain connects TRBV29-1 to TRBJ1-2, with D tentatively TRBD1 (5 bases). V was pared by 4 bases and J by 4 bases, with 13 bases between. The CDR3 runs to 13 residues. CDR1 and CDR2 from the germline V gene are SQVTM and ANQGSEA. The CDR3 here is CSVGFGAAYGYTF. The DNA for the CDR3 is TGCAGCGTTGGGTTCGGGGCGGCCTATGGCTACACCTTC. Filled out from reference TRBV29-1 and TRBJ1-2, the complete variable domain reads SAVISQKPSRDICQRGTSLTIQCQVDSQVTMMFWYRQQPGQSLTLIATANQGSEATYESGFVIDKFPISRPNLTFSTLTVSNMSPEDSSIYLCSVGFGAAYGYTFGSGTRLTVV.

The V call is TRBV7-4, the J call TRBJ1-4; D is ambiguous. Germline CDR1 and CDR2: SGHVT and SQSDAQ. CDR3 length: 14 residues. V was clipped by 3 bases and J by 7 bases, with 12 bases between them. The CDR3 loop reads CASSLAHGVEKLFF. DNA for the CDR3: TGTGCCAGCAGCTTGGCCCATGGCGTTGAAAAACTGTTTTTT.

CDR3 sequence reads: CASSFSASGVYEQYF. The DNA of the CDR3 is TGCGCCAGCAGCTTTAGTGCTTCTGGAGTCTACGAGCAGTACTTC. The chain employs TRBV5-1 and TRBJ2-7; no definite D call. V lost 2 bases and J lost 3, with 15 bases in between. Germline CDR1 reads SGHRS; CDR2 reads YFSETQ. The CDR3 length is 15 residues. Based on the CDR3 plus reference TRBV5-1 and TRBJ2-7, the full variable domain is KAGVTQTPRYLIKTRGQQVTLSCSPISGHRSVSWYQQTPGQGLQFLFEYFSETQRNKGNFPGRFSGRQFSNSRSEMNVSTLELGDSALYLCASSFSASGVYEQYFGPGTRLTVT.

The V and J genes are TRBV28 and TRBJ2-7; TRBD2 matches 7 bases. Trimming at V came to 3 bases and at J to 3 bases, leaving 8 bases not matched to a gene. The CDR3 spans 15 residues. In germline, CDR1 is MDHEN, CDR2 SYDVKM. The CDR3 DNA reads as TGTGCCAGCAGTTTTTCGGTCGCGGGGGTCTACGAGCAGTACTTC. Protein: CASSFSVAGVYEQYF.

In this sample, this clone turned up once. CDR3 loop: CASSSFLGVTGELFF. The CDR3 DNA follows: TGTGCCAGCAGCTCATTCTTAGGAGTAACCGGGGAGCTGTTTTTT. The chain uses TRBV14 and TRBJ2-2, with no clear D. V lost 5 bases, J lost 5 bases, and 15 bases lay in between. The CDR3 is 15 residues long. Germline V gene sequence: CDR1 SGHDN, CDR2 FVKESK.

The J gene is TRBJ2-1, the V gene TRBV6-8; 8 bases line up with TRBD2. Germline V gives CDR1 MNHGY, CDR2 SAAAGT. The CDR3 loop spans 14 amino acids. After removal of 7 bases from V and 4 bases from J, the junction contained 6 bases not matched to a gene. DNA for the CDR3: TGTGCCAGCAACCAAGCGGGAGTGTACAATGAGCAGTTCTTC. Its protein product is CASNQAGVYNEQFF.

The table lists this clone with a count of one. The chain couples TRBV7-7 to TRBJ2-7; TRBD2 aligns across 10 bases. The length of the CDR3 is 15 residues. Losses at the gene ends were 5 bases for V and 6 bases for J; bases not matched to a gene: 10. Germline values: CDR1 SSHAT, CDR2 FNYEAQ (reference sequence). CDR3 coding DNA: TGTGCCAGCAGCCCCGTAGCGGGGGGCGGGGGCGAGCAGTACTTC. Protein sequence: CASSPVAGGGGEQYF.

The chain carries TRBV5-1 and TRBJ2-5; weak D call: TRBD1 (6 bases). From germline, CDR1 is SGHRS and CDR2 YFSETQ. The CDR3 contains 14 residues. The V end lost 3 bases, the J end lost 4 bases, and 13 bases lay between the germline ends. CDR3 residues: CASSSDSLGETQYF. CDR3 bases: TGCGCCAGCAGCTCGGACAGTCTTGGAGAGACCCAGTACTTC. Variable domain in full (rest from reference TRBV5-1 and TRBJ2-5): KAGVTQTPRYLIKTRGQQVTLSCSPISGHRSVSWYQQTPGQGLQFLFEYFSETQRNKGNFPGRFSGRQFSNSRSEMNVSTLELGDSALYLCASSSDSLGETQYFGPGTRLLVL.

This chain links TRBV6-8 with TRBJ1-1; maybe TRBD1 (5 bases). Trimming removed 6 bases at V and 1 base at J, with 12 bases between. CDR3 size: 14 residues. Germline V gives CDR1 MNHGY, CDR2 SAAAGT. In DNA form, the CDR3 reads TGTGCCAGCAGGGCCCAGGGCGGGAACACTGAAGCTTTCTTT. Translation: CASRAQGGNTEAFF.

This chain joins TRBV14 and TRBJ2-1, with 7 bases aligning to TRBD1. V trimming: 4 bases; J trimming: 0 bases; junction bases outside the gene matches: 3. This CDR3 contains 15 residues. From germline, CDR1 is SGHDN and CDR2 FVKESK. The CDR3 DNA follows: TGTGCCAGCAGCCTAGGGACAGTCTCCTACAATGAGCAGTTCTTC. This gives the protein CASSLGTVSYNEQFF.

The chain combines TRBV6-8 with TRBJ2-7; possibly TRBD2 for D (5 bases). CDR3 length equals 14 residues. Trimming left V 6 bases short and J 3 bases short, with 15 bases between. CDR1 and CDR2 from the germline V gene are MNHGY and SAAAGT. CDR3 amino acids: CASSRNREVYEQYF. In DNA, the CDR3 is TGTGCCAGCAGCCGGAACCGGGAAGTCTACGAGCAGTACTTC.

The chain joins TRBV5-1 to TRBJ2-3; perhaps TRBD1 as D (5 bases). Germline CDR1 is SGHRS and CDR2 is YFSETQ. Trimming shortened V by 0 bases and J by 0 bases, and 11 bases separated the two germline ends. This CDR3 region has 16 residues. The CDR3, as DNA: TGCGCCAGCAGCTTGGAGGGGCAGGGAAGCACAGATACGCAGTATTTT. Amino acid sequence: CASSLEGQGSTDTQYF.

V is TRBV11-3 and J is TRBJ1-5; D gene uncertain. Trimming cost V 0 bases and J 0 bases, with 12 bases left between them. CDR1 is SGHNT and CDR2 is YENEEA in the germline V gene. The CDR3 extends over 17 amino acids. CDR3 sequence: CASSLDGNPPSNQPQHF. In nucleotides, the CDR3 is TGTGCCAGCAGCTTAGACGGGAACCCCCCTAGCAATCAGCCCCAGCATTTT.

This clone has only one observation. This rearrangement joins TRBV5-1 to TRBJ2-5; 12 nucleotides match TRBD2. Unmatched junction bases numbered 4, after V lost 2 bases and J lost 5 bases. Germline CDR1 is SGHRS and CDR2 is YFSETQ. The CDR3 sequence is 15 residues long. CDR3 sequence reads: CASSFSSGGEETQYF. CDR3 nucleotides: TGCGCCAGCAGCTTCTCTAGCGGGGGGGAGGAGACCCAGTACTTC.

V usage is TRBV5-1 and J usage is TRBJ1-1; maybe TRBD1 (5 bases). The germline CDR1 and CDR2 sequences are SGHRS and YFSETQ. The V end lost 0 bases, the J end lost 3 bases, and 9 bases lay between the germline ends. The CDR3 has 14 amino acids. The CDR3 region has the DNA TGCGCCAGCAGCTTGGCAGGGAGGGACACTGAAGCTTTCTTT. Protein product: CASSLAGRDTEAFF.

This rearrangement joins TRBV6-8 to TRBJ1-4; D might be TRBD1 (6 bases). CDR3 length: 14 amino acids. V was pared by 7 bases and J by 8 bases, with 17 bases between. The V gene's germline CDR1 is MNHGY and CDR2 SAAAGT. CDR3 coding DNA: TGTGCCAGCACGCGGGACACCGAGCGGGAAAAACTGTTTTTT. This sequence encodes CASTRDTEREKLFF.

This clone is a singleton in its sample. The chain couples TRBV28 to TRBJ2-7; 7 nucleotides line up with TRBD2. Germline lookup yields CDR1 MDHEN and CDR2 SYDVKM. V was pared by 8 bases and J by 2 bases, with 15 bases of the junction left unmatched. This CDR3 contains 16 residues. CDR3 nucleotide sequence: TGTGCCAGCCCCCCGACTGGCGGGAGACCCACCTACGAGCAGTACTTC. Residues: CASPPTGGRPTYEQYF.

The V gene is TRBV6-8, the J gene TRBJ1-1; D not resolved. Germline V gene lookup returns CDR1 MNHGY and CDR2 SAAAGT. The CDR3 is 13 residues long. Trimming took 0 bases from V and 0 from J, leaving 2 bases between them. The DNA of the CDR3 is TGTGCCAGCAGTTACTCGGTGAACACTGAAGCTTTCTTT. Translating gives CASSYSVNTEAFF.

The chain combines TRBV7-1 with TRBJ1-4; 9 nucleotides align to TRBD1. TRBV7-1 is noted as an ORF with a role that remains uncertain. J gave up 5 bases and V 5 bases, and 15 bases lay outside the gene matches. The CDR3 extends over 18 amino acids. The CDR3 is CASSAGAPGQGGNEKLFF. The CDR3 coding sequence is TGTGCCAGCAGCGCTGGGGCCCCGGGACAGGGAGGCAATGAAAAACTGTTTTTT.

This clone was detected a few times. V usage is TRBV18 and J usage is TRBJ2-3, with D tentatively TRBD2 (6 bases). The germline V gene encodes CDR1 KGHSH and CDR2 LQKENI. V dropped 2 bases and J dropped 2 bases, with 8 bases sitting between them. The CDR3 has 14 residues. The chain's CDR3 is CASSPGLYTDTQYF. The DNA of the CDR3 is TGTGCCAGCTCACCAGGACTATACACAGATACGCAGTATTTT.

The chain has TRBV7-7 and TRBJ1-4; a weak D match, TRBD1 (5 bases). Trimming stripped 2 bases from V and 1 base from J, with 17 bases between. This CDR3 is 18 amino acids long. In germline, CDR1 is SSHAT, CDR2 FNYEAQ (reference sequence). The CDR3 protein is CASSLSSWDFGTNEKLFF. The CDR3 bases are TGTGCCAGCAGCTTATCCAGCTGGGACTTCGGAACTAATGAAAAACTGTTTTTT.

The chain joins TRBV22-1 to TRBJ1-5. TRBV22-1 is assigned pseudogene status. The CDR3 length is 16 residues. CDR3 amino acids: CASSPGTPEGNQPQHF. As DNA, the CDR3 is TGTGCCAGCAGCCCCGGGACCCCCGAGGGCAATCAGCCCCAGCATTTT.

This clone was counted a few times. J is TRBJ2-5 and V is TRBV19; unclear D gene. The V and J ends lost 0 bases and 1 base respectively, with 6 bases between them. The germline CDR1 and CDR2 sequences are LNHDA and SQIVND (reference sequence). The CDR3 has 14 amino acids. This CDR3 reads CASSIDPSQETQYF. The CDR3, as DNA: TGTGCCAGTAGTATAGACCCCTCCCAAGAGACCCAGTACTTC.

This clone has just a few counts. The gene calls are TRBV6-8 and TRBJ2-3; the match to TRBD1 covers 8 bases. Germline assignment: CDR1 MNHGY and CDR2 SAAAGT. V shed 8 bases and J 4 bases; nucleotides not matched to a gene: 8. The CDR3 is made up of 14 amino acids. The CDR3 nucleotides read TGTGCCAGCGTCCCGGACAGGGCGGCAGATACGCAGTATTTT. This gives the protein CASVPDRAADTQYF.

The CDR3 DNA follows: TGTGCCTGGAGTGTCGACAGGGCGGCCGGAAACACCATATATTTT. It encodes CAWSVDRAAGNTIYF. The chain is built from TRBV30 and TRBJ1-3; 7 bases match TRBD1. The V gene's germline CDR1 is GTSNPN and CDR2 SVGIG (reference sequence). V lost 0 bases to trimming and J lost 4 bases; unmatched junction nucleotides: 6. The CDR3 runs 15 residues.

This rearrangement joins TRBV7-8 to TRBJ2-2; no clear D. The germline V gene has CDR1 SGHVS and CDR2 FQNEAQ. V shed 4 bases and J shed 2 bases, with 5 bases lying between them. The CDR3 contains 13 residues. The CDR3 DNA reads TGTGCCAGCAGCTCACTCAACACCGGGGAGCTGTTTTTT. It yields the protein CASSSLNTGELFF.

This chain uses TRBV11-3 with TRBJ2-3; 12 positions match TRBD2. CDR1 and CDR2 (germline): SGHNT, YENEEA. This CDR3 has 15 residues. Trimming removed 5 bases from V and 5 bases from J; junction bases left unmatched: 5. CDR3 loop: CASSASGRGLDTQYF. The CDR3, as DNA: TGTGCCAGCAGCGCTAGCGGGAGGGGATTAGATACGCAGTATTTT.

The CDR3 nucleotides read TGTGCCAGCAGTTACAAGGGACTAGCGGGGATTTACAATGAGCAGTTCTTC. Protein product: CASSYKGLAGIYNEQFF. The chain uses TRBV6-8 and TRBJ2-1; 13 nucleotides align to TRBD2. Germline assignment: CDR1 MNHGY and CDR2 SAAAGT. J lost 4 bases, V lost 2 bases, and 5 bases had no gene match. This CDR3 is built from 17 residues.